The entry below gives a single TCR beta chain sequence along with its context. This specimen comes from a study of cytomegalovirus exposure and HLA in healthy donors. Germline-derived CDR1 and CDR2 are ENHRY and SYGVKD. The CDR3 is made up of 16 amino acids. The junction had 7 bases not matched to a gene; V was cut back by 2 bases and J by 2 bases. TCRdb's table, derived via immunoSEQ multiplex PCR, lists solely in-frame clones and lacks some. The sample comprises over 35,000 clones, roughly 93% of which are singletons, and around 3.2% rests with the top ten. This rearrangement joins TRBV10-3 to TRBJ2-5; 8 nucleotides line up with TRBD2. Material for sequencing was PBMCs. The receptor was derived from a man between 18 and 35 years old in good health and CMV-seronegative. The CDR3 DNA reads as TGTGCCATCAGTGAGAGTCTAGCGGGCGTACAAGAGACCCAGTACTTC. This gives the protein CAISESLAGVQETQYF.